Included here is one T cell receptor (beta chain) sequence, with context. Its antigen is not identified. The data belong to a study of T cells expressing NK-cell markers. General observations from the study: In a group of 5 or 6 donors, dominant NKG2C+ clonotypes represented 1.0-7.0% of CD8+ T cells.

TCRdb reanalyzed the 5' RACE reads and collapses them to one entry per CDR3 protein, without DNA. This sample's table has 250,000 or so distinct CDR3 sequences. This CDR3 has 15 amino acids. Germline CDR1 SGHAT, CDR2 FQNNGV. The sequenced sample was blood T cells: a sorted CD56 or NKG2C T cell subset, CD4+ or CD8+ T cells, or bulk PBMC T cells (not recorded which). The gene calls are TRBV11-2 and TRBJ2-3; absent DNA, TCRdb's TRBD1 call cannot be checked. The TCR was taken from a woman between 18 and 69 years old in good health. The CDR3 protein is CASSLNVGATDTQYF. Full variable domain (outside the CDR3, taken from reference TRBV11-2 and TRBJ2-3): EAGVAQSPRYKIIEKRQSVAFWCNPISGHATLYWYQQILGQGPKLLIQFQNNGVVDDSQLPKDRFSAERLKGVDSTLKIQPAKLEDSAVYLCASSLNVGATDTQYFGPGTRLTVL.